One and the same sample provided the 4 T cell receptor beta chains below, sequenced in a study of human T cells and chemical hapten exposure. The time point was: pre-sensitization, week 0. Treatment denoted: therapeutic diphenylcyclopropenone sensitization with weekly scalp DPC. Each CDR3 protein gets one entry after TCRdb re-called the RACE reads with MiXCR. The sample contains around 180,000 distinct CDR3 sequences, 30% of which appear only once. The sequencing used whole blood, collected in connection with sensitization to the hapten diphenylcyclopropenone (DPC). The receptors derive from a woman aged 30 to 39 with alopecia areata. Some clones in this sample may be carry-over from other donors' samples.

The chain couples TRBV7-9 to TRBJ1-1; a possible D gene is TRBD1 (6 bases). The CDR3 loop spans 13 amino acids. V was shortened by 8 bases and J by 6 bases, with 16 bases between the two germline ends. The germline gives CDR1 SEHNR, CDR2 FQNEAQ (reference sequence). CDR3 loop: CASGVGGWSEAFF. For the CDR3, the DNA is TGTGCCAGCGGTGTGGGGGGCTGGTCTGAAGCTTTCTTT.

This clonotype was detected ten times or more. V gene TRBV29-1 combines with J gene TRBJ2-5, with D unresolved. V shed 4 bases and J shed 2 bases, with 2 bases lying between them. This CDR3 comprises 10 residues. The germline CDR1 and CDR2 sequences are SQVTM and ANQGSEA. The CDR3 sequence: CSVGQETQYF. The DNA of the CDR3 is TGCAGCGTTGGGCAAGAGACCCAGTACTTC.

This clonotype was observed a few times. The chain links TRBV29-1 to TRBJ1-1; TRBD1 might be the D (6 bases). V gave up 1 base and J gave up 11 bases, with 17 bases separating them. This CDR3 comprises 13 residues. Looked up from germline, CDR1 is SQVTM and CDR2 is ANQGSEA. The CDR3 loop reads CSVEAPLQGEAFF. Here the CDR3 DNA reads TGCAGCGTTGAAGCCCCCCTACAGGGTGAGGCTTTCTTT.

This sequence joins TRBV9 and TRBJ2-2; TRBD2 aligns across 10 bases. The CDR3 length is 16 residues. From germline, CDR1 is SGDLS and CDR2 YYNGEE. V shed 4 bases, J shed 2 bases, and the junction held 5 bases outside the gene matches. The CDR3 sequence: CASSFLAGANTGELFF. Written as DNA, the CDR3 is TGTGCCAGCAGCTTCCTAGCGGGAGCCAACACCGGGGAGCTGTTTTTT.